This T cell receptor beta chain was found in a study of early T cells in non-severe SARS-CoV-2 infection. This clonotype was seen many times. What it binds is unknown. Whole-study findings and limits: In VDJdb matching, anti-spike CD8 responses were favored while private and CD4 specificities went missing.

Attached unique molecular identifiers marked individual cDNA molecules. TCRdb ran MiXCR on the 5' RACE reads and lists one entry per CDR3 protein. The sample lists roughly 30,000 distinct CDR3 sequences, approximately 5.2% seen once, with 5.8% in the top ten. What was sequenced was whole blood. The receptor's source is an adult who was a healthcare worker with PCR-confirmed SARS-CoV-2 infection or an uninfected control (not recorded which).

The CDR3 spells CASSSETGGFNEQFF. As DNA, the CDR3 is TGTGCCAGCAGCTCCGAGACAGGGGGATTCAATGAGCAGTTCTTC. The chain has TRBV7-2 and TRBJ2-1, with 9 bases matching TRBD1. Trimming at V came to 4 bases and at J to 6 bases, leaving 7 bases not matched to a gene. Germline loops: CDR1 SGHTA, CDR2 FQGNSA. CDR3 length: 15 residues.